These 17 T cell receptor beta chains were all obtained from the same sample, sequenced in a study of T cell changes during pregnancy in multiple sclerosis. Produced via immunoSEQ multiplex PCR; TCRdb's table is partial and in-frame only. The table lists tens of thousands of clones, 91% of them singletons. Sequences were derived from peripheral blood, sampled in the third trimester of pregnancy. The receptors originated from a female donor in good health, enrolled as a control in a pregnancy study.

The chain links TRBV11-2 to TRBJ2-5; TRBD1 might be the D (6 bases). Trimming removed 3 bases at V and 5 bases at J, with 13 bases between. The CDR3 is 14 amino acids. Germline V gene data show CDR1 as SGHAT and CDR2 as FQNNGV. The chain's CDR3 is CASSLGQRSETQYF. The CDR3 bases are TGTGCCAGCAGCTTGGGACAAAGGAGTGAGACCCAGTACTTC. Full variable domain (outside the CDR3, taken from reference TRBV11-2 and TRBJ2-5): EAGVAQSPRYKIIEKRQSVAFWCNPISGHATLYWYQQILGQGPKLLIQFQNNGVVDDSQLPKDRFSAERLKGVDSTLKIQPAKLEDSAVYLCASSLGQRSETQYFGPGTRLLVL.

The chain is built from TRBV19 and TRBJ1-1; no clear D gene. The CDR3 has 15 amino acids. Germline-derived CDR1 and CDR2 are LNHDA and SQIVND (reference sequence). V lost 1 base and J 1 base, leaving 10 bases between the germline ends. This chain's CDR3 is CASSIVGTKNTEAFF. The CDR3 nucleotides are TGTGCCAGTAGTATAGTGGGCACGAAGAACACTGAAGCTTTCTTT.

Here the CDR3 reads CASTLRADTQYF. The CDR3 region has the DNA TGTGCCAGCACCCTGCGGGCAGATACGCAGTATTTT. The rearrangement links TRBV11-2 to TRBJ2-3; the D gene is possibly TRBD2 (5 bases). V was pared by 7 bases and J by 4 bases, with 9 bases between. Germline assignment: CDR1 SGHAT and CDR2 FQNNGV. The CDR3 extends over 12 amino acids.

The gene calls are TRBV10-3 and TRBJ2-3; 10 nucleotides line up with TRBD1. The germline V gene encodes CDR1 ENHRY and CDR2 SYGVKD. This CDR3 is built from 15 residues. The trim removed 10 bases at V and 1 base at J, leaving 8 bases unmatched. The CDR3 sequence: CATGTGTGGTDTQYF. In nucleotides, the CDR3 is TGTGCCACCGGAACCGGGACAGGGGGCACAGATACGCAGTATTTT.

This rearrangement joins TRBV9 to TRBJ1-1, with 9 bases that match TRBD1. The CDR3 consists of 12 residues. Germline V CDR1 and CDR2: SGDLS, YYNGEE. Trimming at V came to 10 bases and at J to 4 bases, leaving 5 bases not matched to a gene. The CDR3 is CAVQGAGTEAFF. In nucleotides, the CDR3 is TGTGCCGTACAGGGGGCTGGCACTGAAGCTTTCTTT.

The chain uses TRBV11-3 and TRBJ1-4, with 11 bases fitting TRBD1. V lost 6 bases and J lost 5; bases outside the gene matches: 17. Germline-derived CDR1 and CDR2 are SGHNT and YENEEA. The CDR3 spans 19 residues. This CDR3 is CASRWTGGPDSDLNEKLFF. CDR3 in DNA: TGTGCCAGCAGGTGGACAGGGGGCCCAGACTCAGACCTCAATGAAAAACTGTTTTTT. Full variable domain (missing parts from reference TRBV11-3 and TRBJ1-4): EAGVVQSPRYKIIEKKQPVAFWCNPISGHNTLYWYLQNLGQGPELLIRYENEEAVDDSQLPKDRFSAERLKGVDSTLKIQPAELGDSAVYLCASRWTGGPDSDLNEKLFFGSGTQLSVL.

This clone was detected only once. The rearrangement links TRBV5-4 to TRBJ2-3; 9 bases map to TRBD1. This CDR3 comprises 15 residues. Germline trimming cut 2 bases from V and 3 bases from J; bases unmatched to any gene: 4. The germline V gene encodes CDR1 SGHNT and CDR2 YYREEE (reference sequence). The CDR3 DNA reads TGTGCCAGCAGCTTAGGACAGGGGTGGACAGATACGCAGTATTTT. This codes for CASSLGQGWTDTQYF.

The genes are TRBV7-9 and TRBJ2-7; 12 bases match TRBD2. The trim removed 4 bases at V and 2 bases at J, leaving 3 bases unmatched. CDR1 and CDR2 from the germline V gene are SEHNR and FQNEAQ (reference sequence). This CDR3 has 15 amino acids. The DNA of the CDR3 is TGTGCCAGCAGCTCCGCTAGCGGGAGGGCCTACGAGCAGTACTTC. It encodes CASSSASGRAYEQYF.

A remark on this clone: The identical CDR3 is also encoded by other nucleotide sequences in the sample. The CDR3 reads CASRAGFDTEAFF. In DNA, the CDR3 is TGTGCCAGCAGGGCAGGCTTTGACACTGAAGCTTTCTTT. V and J are TRBV6-4 and TRBJ1-1; D gene unclear. This CDR3 is 13 amino acids long. Between the trimmed V and J ends, which lost 6 bases and 3 bases, there was a span of 11 bases. Germline loops: CDR1 MRHNA, CDR2 SNTAGT.

This clone has a handful of counts. The V gene is TRBV7-2, the J gene TRBJ1-2, with TRBD1 as a possible D gene (5 bases). Germline V gene lookup returns CDR1 SGHTA and CDR2 FQGNSA. This CDR3 has 14 amino acids. The germline V and J ends were trimmed by 2 bases and 4 bases, with 11 bases remaining between them. CDR3 amino acids: CASSLQGGGYGYTF. As DNA, the CDR3 is TGTGCCAGCAGCTTACAGGGAGGCGGCTATGGCTACACCTTC.

The V and J genes are TRBV28 and TRBJ1-2; D is unclear. The CDR3 consists of 13 residues. The germline V and J ends were trimmed by 4 bases and 4 bases, with 10 bases remaining between them. From germline, CDR1 is MDHEN and CDR2 SYDVKM. As DNA, the CDR3 is TGTGCCAGCAGTTACCTCTACCCCTATGGCTACACCTTC. It yields the protein CASSYLYPYGYTF.

CDR3 sequence (DNA): TGTGCCAGCAGCCCCTTGACAGGGGGAACAGATACGCAGTATTTT. Protein: CASSPLTGGTDTQYF. This sequence joins TRBV5-8 and TRBJ2-3; 9 nucleotides line up with TRBD1. The J segment lost 3 bases and the V segment lost 4 bases, leaving 6 bases of the junction unmatched. Looked up from germline, CDR1 is SGHTS and CDR2 is YDEGEE. This CDR3 comprises 15 residues.

This chain joins TRBV2 and TRBJ1-5, with TRBD1 as a possible D gene (5 bases). CDR1 and CDR2 (germline): SNHLY, FYNNEI. V lost 3 bases, J lost 6 bases, and 9 bases lay in between. The CDR3 totals 13 residues. CDR3 residues: CASSEQGGQPQHF. Written as DNA, the CDR3 is TGTGCCAGCAGTGAGCAGGGCGGTCAGCCCCAGCATTTT. Supplemented by reference TRBV2 and TRBJ1-5, the full variable domain reads EPEVTQTPSHQVTQMGQEVILRCVPISNHLYFYWYRQILGQKVEFLVSFYNNEISEKSEIFDDQFSVERPDGSNFTLKIRSTKLEDSAMYFCASSEQGGQPQHFGDGTRLSIL.

The gene calls are TRBV9 and TRBJ2-1, with 12 nucleotides matching TRBD1. J gave up 8 bases and V 2 bases, and 2 bases lay outside the gene matches. The CDR3 length is 14 residues. Germline lookup yields CDR1 SGDLS and CDR2 YYNGEE. CDR3 DNA: TGTGCCAGCAGCGTGAGGGACAGGGGGCATGAGCAGTTCTTC. This translates into CASSVRDRGHEQFF.

This chain uses TRBV27 with TRBJ1-1; 8 positions match TRBD1. The CDR3 totals 15 residues. Germline values: CDR1 MNHEY, CDR2 SMNVEV (reference sequence). The V gene end was trimmed by 6 bases and the J gene end by 4 bases; junction bases not matched to a gene: 10. The CDR3, as DNA: TGTGCCAGCAGCCGTCGGACAGGGAAGGTCACTGAAGCTTTCTTT. Its protein product is CASSRRTGKVTEAFF.

The chain combines TRBV7-9 with TRBJ2-2; no definite D call. The CDR3 sequence is 15 residues long. V was clipped by 1 base and J by 6 bases, with 12 bases between them. Germline loops: CDR1 SEHNR, CDR2 FQNEAQ (reference sequence). The CDR3 DNA follows: TGTGCCAGCAGCTTAGTTCCCGAAGCCCCCGGGGAGCTGTTTTTT. Protein sequence: CASSLVPEAPGELFF.

The chain recombines TRBV30 with TRBJ2-5; D possibly corresponds to TRBD1 (7 bases). TRBJ2-7 matches the DNA end more closely, so the J call is doubtful. CDR1 and CDR2 (germline): GTSNPN, SVGIG (reference sequence). The CDR3 extends over 14 amino acids. The CDR3 is CAWSVLTGRNEQYF. DNA of the CDR3: TGTGCCTGGAGTGTACTGACAGGGAGGAACGAGCAGTACTTC.